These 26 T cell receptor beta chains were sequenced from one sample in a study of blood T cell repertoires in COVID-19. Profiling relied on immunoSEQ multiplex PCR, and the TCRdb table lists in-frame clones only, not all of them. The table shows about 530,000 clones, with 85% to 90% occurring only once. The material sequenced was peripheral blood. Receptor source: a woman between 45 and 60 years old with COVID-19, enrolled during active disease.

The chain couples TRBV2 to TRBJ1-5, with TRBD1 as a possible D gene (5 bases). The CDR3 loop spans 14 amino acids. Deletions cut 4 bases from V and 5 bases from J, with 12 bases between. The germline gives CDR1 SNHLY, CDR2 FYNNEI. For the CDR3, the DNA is TGTGCCAGCAGTGTTTTGGCAGGGCATCAGCCCCAGCATTTT. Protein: CASSVLAGHQPQHF.

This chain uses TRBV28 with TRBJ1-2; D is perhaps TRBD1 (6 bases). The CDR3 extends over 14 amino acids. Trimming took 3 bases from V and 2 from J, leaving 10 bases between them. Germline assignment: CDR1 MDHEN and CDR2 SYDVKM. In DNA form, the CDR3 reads TGTGCCAGCAGTTTCGGGGGGGCCAACTATGGCTACACCTTC. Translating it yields CASSFGGANYGYTF.

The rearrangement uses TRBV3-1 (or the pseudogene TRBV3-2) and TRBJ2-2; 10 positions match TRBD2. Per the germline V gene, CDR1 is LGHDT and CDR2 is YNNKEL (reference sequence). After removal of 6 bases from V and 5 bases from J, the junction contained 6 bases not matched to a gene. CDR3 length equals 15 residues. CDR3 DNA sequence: TGTGCCAGCAGTAAAGCGGGGGGGCAGACCGGGGAGCTGTTTTTT. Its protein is CASSKAGGQTGELFF.

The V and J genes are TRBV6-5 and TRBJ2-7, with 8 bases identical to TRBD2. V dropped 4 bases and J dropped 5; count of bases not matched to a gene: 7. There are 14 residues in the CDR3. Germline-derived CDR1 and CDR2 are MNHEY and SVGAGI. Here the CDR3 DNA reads TGTGCCAGCAGTTTCTCGGGGGGGCCGAACGAGCAGTACTTC. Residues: CASSFSGGPNEQYF.

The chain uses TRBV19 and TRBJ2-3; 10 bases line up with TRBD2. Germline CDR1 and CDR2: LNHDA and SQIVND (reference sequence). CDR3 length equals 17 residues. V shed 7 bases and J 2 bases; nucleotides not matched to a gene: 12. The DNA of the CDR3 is TGTGCCAGTAAGGGGTTCGGTCTAGCGGGGGCCACAGATACGCAGTATTTT. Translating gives CASKGFGLAGATDTQYF.

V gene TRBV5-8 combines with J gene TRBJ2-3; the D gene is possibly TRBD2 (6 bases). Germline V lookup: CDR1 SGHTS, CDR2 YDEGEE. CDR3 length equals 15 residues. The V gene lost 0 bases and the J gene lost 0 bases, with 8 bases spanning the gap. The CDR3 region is CASSLGGTSTDTQYF. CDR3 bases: TGTGCCAGCAGCTTGGGAGGGACTAGCACAGATACGCAGTATTTT.

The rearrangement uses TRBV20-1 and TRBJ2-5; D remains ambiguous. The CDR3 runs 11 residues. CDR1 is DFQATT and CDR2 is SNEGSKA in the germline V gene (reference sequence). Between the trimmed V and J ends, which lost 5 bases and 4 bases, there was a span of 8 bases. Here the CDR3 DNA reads TGCAGTGCTCTTCCCTCAGAGACCCAGTACTTC. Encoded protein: CSALPSETQYF.

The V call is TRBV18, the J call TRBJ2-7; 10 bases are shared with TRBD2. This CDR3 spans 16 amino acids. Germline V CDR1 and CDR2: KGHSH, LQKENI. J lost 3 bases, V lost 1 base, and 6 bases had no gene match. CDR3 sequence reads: CASSPLGLAGVYEQYF. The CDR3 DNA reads TGTGCCAGCTCACCACTAGGGCTAGCGGGGGTCTACGAGCAGTACTTC.

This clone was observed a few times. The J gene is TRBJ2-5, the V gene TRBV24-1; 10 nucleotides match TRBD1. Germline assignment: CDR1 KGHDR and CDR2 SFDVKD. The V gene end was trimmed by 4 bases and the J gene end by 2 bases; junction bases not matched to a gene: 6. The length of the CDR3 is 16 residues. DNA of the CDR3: TGTGCCACCAGTGACGACAGGGGGCGCGGACAAGAGACCCAGTACTTC. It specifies CATSDDRGRGQETQYF.

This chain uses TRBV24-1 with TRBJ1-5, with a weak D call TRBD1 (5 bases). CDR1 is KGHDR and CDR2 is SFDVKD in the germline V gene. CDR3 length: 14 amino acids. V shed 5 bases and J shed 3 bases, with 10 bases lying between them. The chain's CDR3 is CATSAGRDNQPQHF. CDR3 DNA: TGTGCCACCAGTGCGGGCAGGGACAATCAGCCCCAGCATTTT.

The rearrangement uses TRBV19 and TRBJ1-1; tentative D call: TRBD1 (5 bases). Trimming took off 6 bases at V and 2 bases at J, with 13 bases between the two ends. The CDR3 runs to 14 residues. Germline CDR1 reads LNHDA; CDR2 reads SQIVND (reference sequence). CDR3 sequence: CASRRGVFNTEAFF. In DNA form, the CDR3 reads TGTGCCAGTAGGCGGGGGGTATTTAACACTGAAGCTTTCTTT.

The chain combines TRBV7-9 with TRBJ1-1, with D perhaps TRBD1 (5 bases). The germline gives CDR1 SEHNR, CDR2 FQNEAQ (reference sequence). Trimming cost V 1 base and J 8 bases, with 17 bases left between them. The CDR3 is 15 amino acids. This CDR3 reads CASSLDYIRGPEAFF. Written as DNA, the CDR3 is TGTGCCAGCAGCTTAGATTATATTAGGGGCCCGGAAGCTTTCTTT.

The CDR3 DNA reads TGTGCCACCAGCTCTGAACAGTCAGGGGCAAATGGCTACACCTTC. Translated, it gives CATSSEQSGANGYTF. The chain couples TRBV24-1 to TRBJ1-2; D is perhaps TRBD1 (6 bases). Trimming cost V 7 bases and J 6 bases, with 20 bases left between them. The length of the CDR3 is 15 residues. Germline loops: CDR1 KGHDR, CDR2 SFDVKD.

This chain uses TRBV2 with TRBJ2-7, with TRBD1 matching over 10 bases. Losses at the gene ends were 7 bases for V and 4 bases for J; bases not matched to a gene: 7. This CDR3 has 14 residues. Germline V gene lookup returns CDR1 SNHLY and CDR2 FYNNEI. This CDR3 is CASIGTGEDYEQYF. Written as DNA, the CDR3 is TGTGCCAGCATAGGGACAGGGGAAGATTACGAGCAGTACTTC.

Here the CDR3 reads CASSQAFRTPLGGEQFF. The CDR3 DNA sequence: TGTGCCAGCAGCCAAGCTTTTCGAACCCCCCTAGGGGGTGAGCAGTTCTTC. This chain joins TRBV14 and TRBJ2-1; possible D gene TRBD1, 6 bases. The V end was cut by 1 base, the J end by 9 bases, with 22 bases between. Germline loops: CDR1 SGHDN, CDR2 FVKESK. This CDR3 comprises 17 residues.

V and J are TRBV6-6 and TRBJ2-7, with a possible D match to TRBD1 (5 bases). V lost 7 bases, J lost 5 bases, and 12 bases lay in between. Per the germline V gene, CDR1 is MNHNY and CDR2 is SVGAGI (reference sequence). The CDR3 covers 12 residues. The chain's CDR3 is CASTRSRDEQYF. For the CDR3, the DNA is TGTGCCAGCACTCGGAGCAGGGACGAGCAGTACTTC.

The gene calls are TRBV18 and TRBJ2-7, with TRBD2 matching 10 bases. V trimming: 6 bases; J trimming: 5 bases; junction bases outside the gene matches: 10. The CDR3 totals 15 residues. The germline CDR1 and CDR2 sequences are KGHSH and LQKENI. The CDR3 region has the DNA TGTGCCAGCTCGCCTCTCAGCGGGGGGGCCCACGAGCAGTACTTC. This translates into CASSPLSGGAHEQYF.

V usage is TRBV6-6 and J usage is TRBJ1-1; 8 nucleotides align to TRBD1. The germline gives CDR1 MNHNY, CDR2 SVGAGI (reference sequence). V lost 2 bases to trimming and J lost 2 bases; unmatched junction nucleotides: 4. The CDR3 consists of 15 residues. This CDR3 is CASSYAQGANTEAFF. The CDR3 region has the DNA TGTGCCAGCAGTTACGCTCAGGGGGCTAACACTGAAGCTTTCTTT.

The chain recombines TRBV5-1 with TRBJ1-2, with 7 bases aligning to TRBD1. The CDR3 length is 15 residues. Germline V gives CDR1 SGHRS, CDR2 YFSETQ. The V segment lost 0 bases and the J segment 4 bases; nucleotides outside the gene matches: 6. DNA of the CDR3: TGCGCCAGCAGCTTGGGGGGACAGATGAGCTATGGCTACACCTTC. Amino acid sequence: CASSLGGQMSYGYTF.

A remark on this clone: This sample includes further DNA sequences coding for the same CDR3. Here the CDR3 DNA reads TGTGCCAGTAGTATCGGACAGTGGGAAAAACTGTTTTTT. Residues: CASSIGQWEKLFF. The chain employs TRBV19 and TRBJ1-4, with TRBD1 as a possible D gene (6 bases). This CDR3 has 13 residues. V was shortened by 3 bases and J by 8 bases, with 10 bases between the two germline ends. The germline gives CDR1 LNHDA, CDR2 SQIVND (reference sequence). Looking up the rest from reference TRBV19 and TRBJ1-4 gives the full variable domain: DGGITQSPKYLFRKEGQNVTLSCEQNLNHDAMYWYRQDPGQGLRLIYYSQIVNDFQKGDIAEGYSVSREKKESFPLTVTSAQKNPTAFYLCASSIGQWEKLFFGSGTQLSVL.

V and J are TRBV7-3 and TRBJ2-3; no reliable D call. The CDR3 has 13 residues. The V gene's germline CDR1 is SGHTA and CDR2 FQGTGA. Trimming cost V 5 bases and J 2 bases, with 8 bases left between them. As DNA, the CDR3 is TGTGCCAGCAGCAGACAACTCACAGATACGCAGTATTTT. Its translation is CASSRQLTDTQYF.

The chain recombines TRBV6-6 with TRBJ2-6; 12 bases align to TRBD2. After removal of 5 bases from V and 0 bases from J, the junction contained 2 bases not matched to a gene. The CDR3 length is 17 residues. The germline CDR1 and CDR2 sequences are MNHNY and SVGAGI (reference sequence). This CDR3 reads CASSLAGGISGANVLTF. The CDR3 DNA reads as TGTGCCAGCAGTCTAGCGGGGGGGATCTCTGGGGCCAACGTCCTGACTTTC.

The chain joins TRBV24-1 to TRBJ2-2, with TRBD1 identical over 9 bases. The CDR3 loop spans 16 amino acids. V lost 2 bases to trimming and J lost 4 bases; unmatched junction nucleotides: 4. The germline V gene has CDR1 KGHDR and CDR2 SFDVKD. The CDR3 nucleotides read TGTGCCACCAGTGATTCACAGGGGGCACTCACCGGGGAGCTGTTTTTT. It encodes CATSDSQGALTGELFF.

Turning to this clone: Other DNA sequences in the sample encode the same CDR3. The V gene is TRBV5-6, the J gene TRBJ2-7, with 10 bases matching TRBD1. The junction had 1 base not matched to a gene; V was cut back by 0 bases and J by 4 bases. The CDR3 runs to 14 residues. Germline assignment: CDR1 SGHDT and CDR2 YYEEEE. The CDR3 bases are TGTGCCAGCAGCTTGGGACAGGGGGCTTACGAGCAGTACTTC. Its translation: CASSLGQGAYEQYF.

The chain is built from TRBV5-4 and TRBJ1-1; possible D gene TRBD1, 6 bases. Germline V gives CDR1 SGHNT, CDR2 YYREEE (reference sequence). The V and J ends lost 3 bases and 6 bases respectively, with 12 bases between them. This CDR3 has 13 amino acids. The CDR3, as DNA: TGTGCCAGCAGCTCAGGACAGCACTCTGAAGCTTTCTTT. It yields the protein CASSSGQHSEAFF.

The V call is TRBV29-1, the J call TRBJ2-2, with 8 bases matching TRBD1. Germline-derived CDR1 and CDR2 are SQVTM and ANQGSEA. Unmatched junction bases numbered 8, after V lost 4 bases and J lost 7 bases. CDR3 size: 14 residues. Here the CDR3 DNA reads TGCAGCGTTGCTGGACAGGGAGTAGTCGGGGAGCTGTTTTTT. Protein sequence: CSVAGQGVVGELFF.